These 31 T cell receptor beta chains were sequenced from one sample in a study of blood T cell repertoires in COVID-19. TCRdb's table, derived via immunoSEQ multiplex PCR, lists solely in-frame clones and lacks some. The sample includes roughly 250,000 clones, roughly 85% seen only once; the top ten take about 1%. The sequenced sample was peripheral blood. The receptors come from a middle-aged man with acute or convalescent COVID-19.

The chain links TRBV7-9 to TRBJ2-3; D uncertain. V lost 3 bases and J 0 bases, leaving 10 bases between the germline ends. Germline CDR1 reads SEHNR; CDR2 reads FQNEAQ (reference sequence). The CDR3 sequence is 15 residues long. CDR3 amino acids: CASSFPVTSTDTQYF. CDR3 DNA sequence: TGTGCCAGCAGCTTTCCAGTAACCAGCACAGATACGCAGTATTTT. The full variable domain, completed using reference TRBV7-9 and TRBJ2-3, is DTGVSQNPRHKITKRGQNVTFRCDPISEHNRLYWYRQTLGQGPEFLTYFQNEAQLEKSRLLSDRFSAERPKGSFSTLEIQRTEQGDSAMYLCASSFPVTSTDTQYFGPGTRLTVL.

The chain employs TRBV2 and TRBJ2-5; D is undetermined. Germline CDR1 reads SNHLY; CDR2 reads FYNNEI. V was shortened by 4 bases and J by 6 bases, with 9 bases between the two germline ends. This CDR3 has 12 amino acids. In DNA form, the CDR3 reads TGTGCCAGCAGTGTAGTGCTACAGACCCAGTACTTC. Translating gives CASSVVLQTQYF.

This clone was counted once. The chain combines TRBV5-1 with TRBJ1-1; 8 bases are a match to TRBD1. The trim removed 4 bases at V and 1 base at J, leaving 6 bases unmatched. CDR3 length: 15 amino acids. Germline-derived CDR1 and CDR2 are SGHRS and YFSETQ. The CDR3 here is CASSRGQERNTEAFF. CDR3 nucleotide sequence: TGCGCCAGCAGCAGGGGACAGGAGAGGAACACTGAAGCTTTCTTT.

CDR3 bases: TGTGCCAGCAGCCGGACCGGGACAGGGGGCGGCTCCTATAATTCACCCCTCCACTTT. Amino acid sequence: CASSRTGTGGGSYNSPLHF. The chain uses TRBV11-2 and TRBJ1-6; 12 nucleotides agree with TRBD1. After removal of 5 bases from V and 0 bases from J, the junction contained 8 bases not matched to a gene. This CDR3 spans 19 amino acids. Germline loops: CDR1 SGHAT, CDR2 FQNNGV.

The chain combines TRBV10-3 with TRBJ1-2; D unresolved. This CDR3 contains 12 residues. V gave up 11 bases and J gave up 0 bases, with 10 bases separating them. The germline CDR1 and CDR2 sequences are ENHRY and SYGVKD. This CDR3 is CAAGAPNYGYTF. CDR3 bases: TGTGCCGCAGGTGCCCCTAACTATGGCTACACCTTC.

The chain uses TRBV19 and TRBJ1-1, with 9 bases lining up with TRBD1. Germline V gene lookup returns CDR1 LNHDA and CDR2 SQIVND (reference sequence). This CDR3 has 16 amino acids. Losses at the gene ends were 6 bases for V and 4 bases for J; bases not matched to a gene: 12. This CDR3 reads CASSATQGAGSTEAFF. CDR3 DNA: TGTGCCAGTAGCGCTACACAGGGGGCCGGTAGCACTGAAGCTTTCTTT.

DNA of the CDR3: TGCGCCAGCAGTCCGGCGGGGTGGAACACTGAAGCTTTCTTT. Protein sequence: CASSPAGWNTEAFF. V is TRBV4-1 and J is TRBJ1-1; no firm D call. V was clipped by 6 bases and J by 1 base, with 12 bases between them. The CDR3 loop spans 14 amino acids. Germline V gives CDR1 MGHRA, CDR2 YSYEKL.

In its sample, this clone was seen once. The chain has TRBV5-5 and TRBJ1-2; 8 nucleotides agree with TRBD1. The germline gives CDR1 SGHKS, CDR2 YYEKEE (reference sequence). Germline trimming cut 2 bases from V and 4 bases from J; bases unmatched to any gene: 10. The CDR3 length is 16 residues. CDR3 in amino acids: CASSFTPGGLSYGYTF. The CDR3, as DNA: TGTGCCAGCAGCTTCACCCCAGGGGGCCTAAGCTATGGCTACACCTTC. Drawing the rest from reference TRBV5-5 and TRBJ1-2, the complete variable domain is DAGVTQSPTHLIKTRGQQVTLRCSPISGHKSVSWYQQVLGQGPQFIFQYYEKEERGRGNFPDRFSARQFPNYSSELNVNALLLGDSALYLCASSFTPGGLSYGYTFGSGTRLTVV.

J is TRBJ2-2 and V is TRBV5-1; D perhaps matches TRBD1 (6 bases). Germline loops: CDR1 SGHRS, CDR2 YFSETQ. Between the trimmed V and J ends, which lost 5 bases and 9 bases, there was a span of 11 bases. The CDR3 contains 12 residues. CDR3 protein: CASRQGIRELFF. CDR3 nucleotides: TGCGCCAGCAGACAGGGTATCCGGGAGCTGTTTTTT. The whole variable domain, remainder taken from reference TRBV5-1 and TRBJ2-2, is KAGVTQTPRYLIKTRGQQVTLSCSPISGHRSVSWYQQTPGQGLQFLFEYFSETQRNKGNFPGRFSGRQFSNSRSEMNVSTLELGDSALYLCASRQGIRELFFGEGSRLTVL.

The chain recombines TRBV28 with TRBJ1-4; the D gene is possibly TRBD1 (6 bases). CDR3 size: 14 residues. Trimming removed 5 bases from V and 5 bases from J, with 12 bases in between. CDR1 is MDHEN, CDR2 SYDVKM, per germline. In DNA, the CDR3 is TGTGCCAGCAGTCCCAGGGGAAAGAATGAAAAACTGTTTTTT. Its protein product is CASSPRGKNEKLFF.

The rearrangement joins TRBV28 to TRBJ1-5, with D perhaps TRBD1 (6 bases). The length of the CDR3 is 14 residues. V was pared by 6 bases and J by 1 base, with 10 bases between. Germline assignment: CDR1 MDHEN and CDR2 SYDVKM. In DNA, the CDR3 is TGTGCCAGCAGGTATGGACAGAGCAATCAGCCCCAGCATTTT. It specifies CASRYGQSNQPQHF.

This sequence joins TRBV9 and TRBJ2-6; weak D call: TRBD2 (5 bases). V dropped 0 bases and J dropped 0 bases, with 13 bases sitting between them. This CDR3 comprises 18 residues. Germline V gene sequence: CDR1 SGDLS, CDR2 YYNGEE. DNA for the CDR3: TGTGCCAGCAGCGTAGCAGGAGGTTTCCTCTCTGGGGCCAACGTCCTGACTTTC. Translating it yields CASSVAGGFLSGANVLTF.

This chain joins TRBV19 and TRBJ2-7; 7 nucleotides match TRBD1. This CDR3 is built from 15 residues. The V and J ends lost 4 bases and 7 bases, in that order; junction bases with no gene match: 13. Germline V gives CDR1 LNHDA, CDR2 SQIVND (reference sequence). This CDR3 reads CASSTTATGFEEQYF. The DNA for the CDR3 is TGTGCCAGTAGTACGACAGCGACAGGGTTCGAAGAGCAGTACTTC.

The chain has TRBV5-4 and TRBJ2-5; tentatively, D is TRBD2 (6 bases). The CDR3 covers 16 residues. V lost 2 bases to trimming and J lost 5 bases, with 19 bases between them. Germline V CDR1 and CDR2: SGHNT, YYREEE (reference sequence). The CDR3 protein is CASSFPSGDRRETQYF. The CDR3 coding sequence is TGTGCCAGCAGCTTTCCTTCGGGGGACCGAAGGGAGACCCAGTACTTC.

The chain links TRBV7-9 to TRBJ1-3, with D unclear. The V gene lost 4 bases and the J gene lost 4 bases, with 14 bases spanning the gap. Per the germline V gene, CDR1 is SEHNR and CDR2 is FQNEAQ (reference sequence). The CDR3 sequence is 15 residues long. The CDR3 protein is CASSYPMSRGNTIYF. DNA for the CDR3: TGTGCCAGCAGCTACCCCATGAGTCGGGGAAACACCATATATTTT.

This chain uses TRBV11-2 with TRBJ1-3, with D possibly TRBD1 on 5 matching bases. Trimming took off 7 bases at V and 2 bases at J, with 18 bases between the two ends. The CDR3 runs to 16 residues. Looked up from germline, CDR1 is SGHAT and CDR2 is FQNNGV. The CDR3: CASTGGGLRAGNTIYF. In DNA form, the CDR3 reads TGTGCCAGCACCGGCGGGGGACTACGGGCTGGAAACACCATATATTTT.

This clone was picked up one time. The V gene is TRBV27, the J gene TRBJ2-3; D is undetermined. Trimming shortened V by 1 base and J by 0 bases, and 5 bases separated the two germline ends. Germline V lookup: CDR1 MNHEY, CDR2 SMNVEV (reference sequence). The CDR3 has 14 amino acids. The CDR3 here is CASSLFTSTDTQYF. The CDR3 bases are TGTGCCAGCAGTTTATTCACTAGCACAGATACGCAGTATTTT.

This chain joins TRBV10-3 and TRBJ1-1; no reliable D call. V was shortened by 0 bases and J by 3 bases, with 8 bases between the two germline ends. CDR3 length equals 14 residues. The V gene's germline CDR1 is ENHRY and CDR2 SYGVKD. The CDR3 loop reads CAISESAGYTEAFF. The CDR3 DNA reads as TGTGCCATCAGTGAGTCGGCAGGCTACACTGAAGCTTTCTTT.

This clone was seen a few times. The chain combines TRBV6-7 with TRBJ2-7, with D unclear. TRBV6-7 is flagged as an ORF with uncertain function. V gave up 2 bases and J gave up 2 bases, with 7 bases separating them. The CDR3 is 13 amino acids. In DNA form, the CDR3 reads TGTGCCAGCAGTTACCCTACCCCCTACGAGCAGTACTTC. Protein: CASSYPTPYEQYF.

This clone was found once. DNA for the CDR3: TGTGCCAGTGTGGGGCGCAGGAACACTGAAGCTTTCTTT. Amino acids: CASVGRRNTEAFF. The J gene is TRBJ1-1, the V gene TRBV19, with D perhaps TRBD1 (5 bases). Trimming cost V 8 bases and J 1 base, with 11 bases left between them. Per the germline V gene, CDR1 is LNHDA and CDR2 is SQIVND (reference sequence). This CDR3 has 13 amino acids.

In DNA form, the CDR3 reads TGTGCCAGCAGTTTTCGGGGGTCACCCCTCCACTTT. Translation gives CASSFRGSPLHF. The chain links TRBV28 to TRBJ1-6; D is perhaps TRBD1 (5 bases). The CDR3 is made up of 12 amino acids. Per the germline V gene, CDR1 is MDHEN and CDR2 is SYDVKM. Trimming stripped 3 bases from V and 10 bases from J, with 7 bases between.

The V gene is TRBV9, the J gene TRBJ2-7; D may be TRBD2 (5 bases). With 5 bases removed from V and 7 bases from J, the gap between germline ends came to 13 bases. Germline CDR1 and CDR2: SGDLS and YYNGEE. There are 12 residues in the CDR3. CDR3 coding DNA: TGTGCCAGCAGATCCGCATCGGGAGAGCAGTACTTC. Translation gives CASRSASGEQYF.

This clone was recorded a few times. This chain joins TRBV3-1 (or the pseudogene TRBV3-2) and TRBJ1-2; D not resolved. Germline V CDR1 and CDR2: LGHDT, YNNKEL (reference sequence). CDR3 length: 11 residues. V was pared by 7 bases and J by 7 bases, with 10 bases between. The CDR3 protein is CASMSTSGYTF. Here the CDR3 DNA reads TGTGCCAGCATGTCGACATCTGGCTACACCTTC.

The CDR3 here is CAAGGNSNQPQHF. DNA of the CDR3: TGTGCCGCAGGGGGCAATAGCAATCAGCCCCAGCATTTT. The chain employs TRBV28 and TRBJ1-5, with 8 bases aligning to TRBD1. Germline V lookup: CDR1 MDHEN, CDR2 SYDVKM. The junction had 3 bases not matched to a gene; V was cut back by 11 bases and J by 0 bases. The CDR3 loop spans 13 amino acids.

The J gene is TRBJ2-3, the V gene TRBV2; D is perhaps TRBD2 (5 bases). Germline V CDR1 and CDR2: SNHLY, FYNNEI. The CDR3 consists of 14 residues. V lost 3 bases and J lost 1, with 8 bases in between. The DNA of the CDR3 is TGTGCCAGCAGTGAGATGGGAGGCACAGATACGCAGTATTTT. The encoded protein is CASSEMGGTDTQYF.

The chain has TRBV12-3 or TRBV12-4 and TRBJ2-3; D perhaps matches TRBD1 (6 bases). V was trimmed by 3 bases and J by 11 bases, leaving 12 bases between them. The CDR3 runs 12 residues. The CDR3 loop is CASSFSGTMQYF. The CDR3 DNA sequence: TGTGCCAGCAGTTTCTCCGGGACAATGCAGTATTTT.

The V call is TRBV19, the J call TRBJ1-1; D remains ambiguous. Per germline, CDR1 LNHDA and CDR2 SQIVND (reference sequence). The V end was cut by 5 bases, the J end by 1 base, with 11 bases between. CDR3 length equals 14 residues. CDR3 loop: CASSGVRANTEAFF. The CDR3 nucleotides read TGTGCCAGTAGTGGGGTGAGGGCGAACACTGAAGCTTTCTTT.

This chain joins TRBV3-1 (or the pseudogene TRBV3-2) and TRBJ1-2, with a weak D call TRBD1 (5 bases). The CDR3 consists of 15 residues. CDR1 and CDR2 (germline): LGHDT, YNNKEL (reference sequence). V was clipped by 1 base and J by 5 bases, with 14 bases between them. This CDR3 reads CASSQGGGSSYGYTF. CDR3 coding DNA: TGTGCCAGCAGCCAAGGGGGGGGTAGTTCTTATGGCTACACCTTC.

This clone came up a few times. This sequence joins TRBV12-5 and TRBJ1-5; D gene ambiguous. Germline V gene lookup returns CDR1 LGHNT and CDR2 FRNRAP. CDR3 length: 17 amino acids. V was pared by 0 bases and J by 6 bases, with 18 bases between. The CDR3 here is CASGLVPEVLEGQPQHF. The CDR3 DNA reads TGTGCTAGTGGTTTGGTACCGGAGGTGCTTGAGGGTCAGCCCCAGCATTTT.

The chain joins TRBV5-1 to TRBJ2-5, with 9 bases that match TRBD2. The J segment lost 2 bases and the V segment lost 4 bases, leaving 6 bases of the junction unmatched. Germline V gene lookup returns CDR1 SGHRS and CDR2 YFSETQ. The CDR3 extends over 15 amino acids. The CDR3 DNA reads TGCGCCAGCAGCCGGAATAGCGGGGGACAAGAGACCCAGTACTTC. This translates into CASSRNSGGQETQYF.

This chain uses TRBV10-1 with TRBJ1-1; D is unresolved. The CDR3 has 13 residues. The V gene's germline CDR1 is WNHNN and CDR2 SYGVQD (reference sequence). V shed 4 bases and J shed 3 bases, with 9 bases lying between them. Here the CDR3 reads CASSGGRYTEAFF. The CDR3 DNA reads as TGCGCCAGCAGTGGTGGCCGATACACTGAAGCTTTCTTT.